This TCR beta chain appears in the sequencing data of a study of breast tumors, draining lymph nodes, adjacent tissues. Study results and limitations: Tumors had less TCR diversity than lymph nodes, more than nontumor tissue. Compared with basal-like, luminal-like tumors shared significantly more repertoire with nontumor tissue. Data only fit, rather than demonstrated, lymph node origin of most tumor T cells.

TCRdb analysed the multiplex PCR reads with MiXCR anew, one entry per CDR3 protein. This table has 15,000 or so distinct CDR3 sequences, 45% appearing once. For this clonotype: The antigen is not known. The junction differs from germline at one of its ends, possibly a read error.

The sequencing sample was made of tumor-adjacent breast tissue. This sequence was found in a female donor with breast cancer. Some clones in this sample may be carry-over from other donors' samples.

The CDR3, as DNA: TGCGCCGGCAGCCGAGGTAGAACCACCGCCGGGCAGTACTTC. Translation: CAGSRGRTTAGQYF. This chain connects TRBV3-1 to TRBJ2-7; D not resolved. CDR1 is LGHDT and CDR2 is YNNKEL in the germline V gene (reference sequence). There are 14 residues in the CDR3.